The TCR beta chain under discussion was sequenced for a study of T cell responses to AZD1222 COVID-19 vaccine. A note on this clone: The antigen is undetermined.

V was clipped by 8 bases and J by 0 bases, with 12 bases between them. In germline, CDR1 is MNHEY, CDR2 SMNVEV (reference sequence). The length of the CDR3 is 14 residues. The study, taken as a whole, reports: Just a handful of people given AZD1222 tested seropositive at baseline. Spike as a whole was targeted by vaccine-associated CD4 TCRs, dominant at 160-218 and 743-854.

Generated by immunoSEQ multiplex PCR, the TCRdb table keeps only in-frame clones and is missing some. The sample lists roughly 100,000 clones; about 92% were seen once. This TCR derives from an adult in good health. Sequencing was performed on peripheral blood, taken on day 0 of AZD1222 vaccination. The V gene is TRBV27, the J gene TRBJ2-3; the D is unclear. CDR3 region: CASGPQISTDTQYF. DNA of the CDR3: TGTGCCAGCGGACCCCAGATTAGCACAGATACGCAGTATTTT.